A single sample gave rise to the 6 T cell receptor beta chains below, sequenced in a study of blood T cell repertoires in COVID-19. Measured with immunoSEQ multiplex PCR; TCRdb has only the in-frame clones, and not every one. The sample shows roughly 230,000 clones, about four fifths of them seen only once. The sample taken for sequencing was PBMCs or T cells enriched from blood (not recorded which). The receptors originated from a man aged 45-65 years who had recovered from COVID-19.

The chain uses TRBV4-2 and TRBJ2-2; TRBD2 is a possible D gene (6 bases). V lost 4 bases and J lost 1, with 7 bases in between. The V gene's germline CDR1 is LGHNA and CDR2 YNFKEQ. The CDR3 runs to 14 residues. In nucleotides, the CDR3 is TGTGCCAGCAGCCTGGGGGGGAACACCGGGGAGCTGTTTTTT. Protein product: CASSLGGNTGELFF.

The chain couples TRBV6-5 to TRBJ2-7; 8 bases agree with TRBD2. The CDR3 runs to 12 residues. V was pared by 8 bases and J by 3 bases, with 3 bases of the junction left unmatched. Per germline, CDR1 MNHEY and CDR2 SVGAGI. The CDR3 nucleotides are TGTGCCAGCGGCGGGGGGATCTACGAGCAGTACTTC. Translating it yields CASGGGIYEQYF.

This chain connects TRBV30 to TRBJ1-1; tentative D call: TRBD1 (5 bases). Trimming took 0 bases from V and 1 from J, leaving 18 bases between them. Germline lookup yields CDR1 GTSNPN and CDR2 SVGIG (reference sequence). This CDR3 region has 17 residues. CDR3 in DNA: TGTGCCTGGAGTGTCGCCCGCTTCCGGGGGAAGAACACTGAAGCTTTCTTT. The encoded protein is CAWSVARFRGKNTEAFF.

The chain uses TRBV7-9 and TRBJ1-2; 10 bases map to TRBD1. The ends lost 1 base at V and 2 bases at J; junction bases unmatched: 4. The CDR3 is made up of 16 amino acids. Per the germline V gene, CDR1 is SEHNR and CDR2 is FQNEAQ (reference sequence). Here the CDR3 reads CASSLGTGGLNYGYTF. The CDR3 DNA reads as TGTGCCAGCAGCTTAGGGACAGGGGGACTCAACTATGGCTACACCTTC.

To note about this clone: Other DNA sequences in this sample translate to the same CDR3. The rearrangement joins TRBV9 to TRBJ2-1; 7 bases align to TRBD2. The CDR3 covers 15 residues. Trimming cost V 0 bases and J 3 bases; bases outside gene matches: 3. Germline CDR1 SGDLS, CDR2 YYNGEE. The CDR3 bases are TGTGCCAGCAGCGTAGGCTCGGGGGGCTACAATGAGCAGTTCTTC. This translates into CASSVGSGGYNEQFF.

J is TRBJ2-6 and V is TRBV11-3; D is undetermined. CDR3 size: 17 residues. The germline V and J ends were trimmed by 3 bases and 0 bases, with 12 bases remaining between them. Germline CDR1 reads SGHNT; CDR2 reads YENEEA. The CDR3 loop reads CASSFPRGISGANVLTF. In DNA form, the CDR3 reads TGTGCCAGCAGCTTTCCACGCGGCATCTCTGGGGCCAACGTCCTGACTTTC.